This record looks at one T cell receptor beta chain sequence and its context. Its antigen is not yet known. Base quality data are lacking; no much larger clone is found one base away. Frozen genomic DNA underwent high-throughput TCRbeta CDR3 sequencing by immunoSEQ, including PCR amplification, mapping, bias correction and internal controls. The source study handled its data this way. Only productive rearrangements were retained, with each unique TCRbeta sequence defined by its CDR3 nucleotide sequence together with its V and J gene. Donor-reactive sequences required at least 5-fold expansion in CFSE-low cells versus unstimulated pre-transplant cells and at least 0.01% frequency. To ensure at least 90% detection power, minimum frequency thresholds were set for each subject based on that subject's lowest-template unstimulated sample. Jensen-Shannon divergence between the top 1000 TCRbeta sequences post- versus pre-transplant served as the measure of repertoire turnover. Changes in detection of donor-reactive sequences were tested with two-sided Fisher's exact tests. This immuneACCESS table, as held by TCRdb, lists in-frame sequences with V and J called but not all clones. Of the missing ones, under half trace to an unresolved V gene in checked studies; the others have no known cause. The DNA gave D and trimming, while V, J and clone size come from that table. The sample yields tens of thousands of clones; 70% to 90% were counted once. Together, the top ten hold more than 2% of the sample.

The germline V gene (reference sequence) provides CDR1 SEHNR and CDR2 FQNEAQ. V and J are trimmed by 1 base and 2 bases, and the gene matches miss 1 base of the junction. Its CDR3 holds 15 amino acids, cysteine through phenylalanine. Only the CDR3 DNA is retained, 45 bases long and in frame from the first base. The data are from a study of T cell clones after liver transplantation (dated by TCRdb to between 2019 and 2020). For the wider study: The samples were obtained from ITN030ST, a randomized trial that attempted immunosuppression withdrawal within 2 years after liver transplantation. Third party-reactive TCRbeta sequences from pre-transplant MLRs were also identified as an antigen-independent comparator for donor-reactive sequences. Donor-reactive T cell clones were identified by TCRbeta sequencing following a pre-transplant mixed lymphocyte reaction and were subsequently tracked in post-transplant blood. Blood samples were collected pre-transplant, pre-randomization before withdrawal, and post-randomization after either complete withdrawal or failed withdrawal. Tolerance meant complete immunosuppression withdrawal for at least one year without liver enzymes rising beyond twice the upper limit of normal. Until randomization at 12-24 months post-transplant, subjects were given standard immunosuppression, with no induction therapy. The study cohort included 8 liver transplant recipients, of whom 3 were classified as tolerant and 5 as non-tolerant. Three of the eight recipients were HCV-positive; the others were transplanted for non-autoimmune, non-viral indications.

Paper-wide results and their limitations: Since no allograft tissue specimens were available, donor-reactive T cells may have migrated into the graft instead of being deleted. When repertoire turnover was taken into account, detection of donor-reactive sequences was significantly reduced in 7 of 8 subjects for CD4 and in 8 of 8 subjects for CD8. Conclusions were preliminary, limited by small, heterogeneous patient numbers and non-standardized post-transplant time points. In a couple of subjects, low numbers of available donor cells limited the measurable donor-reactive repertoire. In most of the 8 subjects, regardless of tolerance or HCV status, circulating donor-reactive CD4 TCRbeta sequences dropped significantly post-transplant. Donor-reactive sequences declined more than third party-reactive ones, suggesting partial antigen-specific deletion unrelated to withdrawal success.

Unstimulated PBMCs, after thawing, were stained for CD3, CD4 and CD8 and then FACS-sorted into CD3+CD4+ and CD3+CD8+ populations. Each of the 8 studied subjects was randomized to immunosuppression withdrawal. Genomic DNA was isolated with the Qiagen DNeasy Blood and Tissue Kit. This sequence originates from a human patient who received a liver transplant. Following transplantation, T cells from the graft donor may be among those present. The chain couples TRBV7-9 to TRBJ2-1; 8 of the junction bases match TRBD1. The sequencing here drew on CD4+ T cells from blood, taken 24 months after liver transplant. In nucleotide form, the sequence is TGTGCCAGCAGCTTAGGGACAGGGCCCTACAATGAGCAGTTCTTC. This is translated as CASSLGTGPYNEQFF.